The 21 T cell receptor beta chains in this list originate from one sample, sequenced in a study of T cell repertoires in cytomegalovirus infection. Using its own MiXCR run on the reads, TCRdb lists one record per CDR3 protein. Altogether about 230,000 distinct CDR3 sequences are present, 20% to 25% being singletons, with the ten largest covering 15% to 20%. Sequenced input: CD8+ T cells from PBMCs. These receptors all stem from a human donor in good health (CMV status not recorded). Some clones in this sample may be carry-over from other donors' samples.

The chain recombines TRBV7-2 with TRBJ2-3; D possibly corresponds to TRBD2 (6 bases). The germline gives CDR1 SGHTA, CDR2 FQGNSA. The CDR3 spans 13 residues. V lost 5 bases to trimming and J lost 5 bases, with 11 bases between them. CDR3 DNA sequence: TGTGCCAGCAGCGGTACCGGGGGAGATACGCAGTATTTT. Translation gives CASSGTGGDTQYF.

This clonotype was detected ten times or more. This chain joins TRBV12-3 or TRBV12-4 and TRBJ2-3; TRBD1 matches 7 bases. The CDR3 has 14 residues. V gave up 6 bases and J gave up 5 bases; unmatched junction bases: 8. The CDR3 sequence is CASSTTGTVDTQYF. The DNA for the CDR3 is TGTGCCAGCAGCACAACCGGGACAGTAGATACGCAGTATTTT.

J is TRBJ2-5 and V is TRBV2, with D maybe TRBD2 (6 bases). The CDR3 totals 14 residues. Looked up from germline, CDR1 is SNHLY and CDR2 is FYNNEI. V lost 4 bases to trimming and J lost 2 bases, with 11 bases between them. CDR3 nucleotide sequence: TGTGCCAGCAGTGTGTATGCGGGACAAGAGACCCAGTACTTC. Protein: CASSVYAGQETQYF.

J is TRBJ2-7 and V is TRBV7-8, with D tentatively TRBD2 (5 bases). Germline V gives CDR1 SGHVS, CDR2 FQNEAQ. CDR3 length: 14 amino acids. V was shortened by 5 bases and J by 7 bases, with 18 bases between the two germline ends. Here the CDR3 DNA reads TGTGCCAGCAGCATAGGACGGGGAGTTGGTGAGCAGTACTTC. Translating it yields CASSIGRGVGEQYF.

This clonotype was counted at least ten times. This rearrangement joins TRBV12-3 or TRBV12-4 to TRBJ1-2; D is possibly TRBD1 (5 bases). CDR3 size: 14 residues. V lost 3 bases and J lost 4, with 12 bases in between. The CDR3 DNA reads as TGTGCCAGCAGTTTGGGGTATGGGGGCTATGGCTACACCTTC. It specifies CASSLGYGGYGYTF.

This chain joins TRBV19 and TRBJ2-3; D gene ambiguous. Trimming removed 5 bases at V and 1 base at J, with 4 bases between. The CDR3 runs to 12 residues. Per the germline V gene, CDR1 is LNHDA and CDR2 is SQIVND (reference sequence). The CDR3 DNA follows: TGTGCCAGTAGTTTACGCACAGATACGCAGTATTTT. Protein sequence: CASSLRTDTQYF.

This clonotype was picked up many times. The CDR3 nucleotides read TGTGCCAGCACCACTAGCGGGAGTTACAATGAGCAGTTCTTC. It codes for CASTTSGSYNEQFF. V and J are TRBV7-2 and TRBJ2-1; 11 nucleotides line up with TRBD2. The trim removed 7 bases at V and 4 bases at J, leaving 3 bases unmatched. In germline, CDR1 is SGHTA, CDR2 FQGNSA. The CDR3 totals 14 residues.

The chain recombines TRBV5-5 with TRBJ2-7, with unresolved D. In germline, CDR1 is SGHKS, CDR2 YYEKEE (reference sequence). The CDR3 consists of 13 residues. Trimming shortened V by 4 bases and J by 2 bases, and 10 bases separated the two germline ends. CDR3 DNA: TGTGCCAGCAGCCGGCAGGACGCCTACGAGCAGTACTTC. As protein: CASSRQDAYEQYF.

This chain links TRBV7-9 with TRBJ2-2; D call uncertain. Looked up from germline, CDR1 is SEHNR and CDR2 is FQNEAQ (reference sequence). With 5 bases removed from V and 5 bases from J, the gap between germline ends came to 9 bases. This CDR3 is built from 13 residues. The DNA of the CDR3 is TGTGCCAGCAGCCCTAGTGTTACCGGGGAGCTGTTTTTT. It yields the protein CASSPSVTGELFF.

This clonotype was detected many times. J is TRBJ2-7 and V is TRBV2; D unresolved. The CDR3 is 12 amino acids. Germline V gives CDR1 SNHLY, CDR2 FYNNEI. Trimming took 2 bases from V and 7 from J, leaving 9 bases between them. The CDR3: CASSESGSEQYF. CDR3 DNA: TGTGCCAGCAGTGAATCGGGTAGTGAGCAGTACTTC. The full variable domain, rest sourced from reference TRBV2 and TRBJ2-7, is EPEVTQTPSHQVTQMGQEVILRCVPISNHLYFYWYRQILGQKVEFLVSFYNNEISEKSEIFDDQFSVERPDGSNFTLKIRSTKLEDSAMYFCASSESGSEQYFGPGTRLTVT.

This clonotype came up a few times. The genes are TRBV2 and TRBJ2-7; the D is unclear. Germline CDR1 reads SNHLY; CDR2 reads FYNNEI. Trimming took 1 base from V and 2 from J, leaving 3 bases between them. The CDR3 runs 12 residues. The CDR3 sequence is CASSEDPYEQYF. The CDR3 DNA is TGTGCCAGCAGTGAAGACCCCTACGAGCAGTACTTC.

This clonotype was counted only a few times. CDR3 in DNA: TGTGCCAGTAGTGAAGGGGCAAACACAGATACGCAGTATTTT. Protein product: CASSEGANTDTQYF. This chain uses TRBV19 with TRBJ2-3, with a weak D call TRBD1 (5 bases). Germline V gene lookup returns CDR1 LNHDA and CDR2 SQIVND (reference sequence). CDR3 size: 14 residues. Deletions cut 5 bases from V and 2 bases from J, with 11 bases between.

This clonotype occurred many times. The chain carries TRBV7-2 and TRBJ2-4, with TRBD1 identical over 7 bases. With V trimmed by 5 bases and J by 4 bases, 5 bases remained unmatched. Per the germline V gene, CDR1 is SGHTA and CDR2 is FQGNSA. The CDR3 covers 14 residues. The CDR3 DNA sequence: TGTGCCAGCAGCCGCCGGGACAGTAAAAACATTCAGTACTTC. Translating it yields CASSRRDSKNIQYF.

The V and J genes are TRBV6-2 or TRBV6-3 and TRBJ2-1; 7 bases are a match to TRBD2. The CDR3 runs 13 residues. The V and J ends lost 5 bases and 7 bases, in that order; junction bases with no gene match: 5. CDR1 and CDR2 (germline): MNHEY, SVGEGT. CDR3 in amino acids: CASSTGRTNEQFF. The CDR3, as DNA: TGTGCCAGCAGTACCGGGAGGACGAATGAGCAGTTCTTC.

The sample holds many counts of this clonotype. V is TRBV7-2 and J is TRBJ2-5; TRBD2 matches 16 bases. V was clipped by 1 base and J by 2 bases; unmatched bases: 4. This CDR3 has 18 residues. Germline values: CDR1 SGHTA, CDR2 FQGNSA. CDR3 nucleotides: TGTGCCAGCAGCTTAGTGGGGACTAGCGGGAGGGCTCAAGAGACCCAGTACTTC. Translating gives CASSLVGTSGRAQETQYF.

This clonotype was seen a handful of times. This chain uses TRBV4-2 with TRBJ2-1; TRBD2 might be the D (5 bases). CDR1 is LGHNA, CDR2 YNFKEQ, per germline. This CDR3 is built from 17 residues. V was trimmed by 4 bases and J by 4 bases, leaving 20 bases between them. CDR3 protein: CASSPREMGPAYNEQFF. CDR3 nucleotide sequence: TGTGCCAGCAGCCCGAGGGAAATGGGTCCGGCTTACAATGAGCAGTTCTTC.

Only a few counts were recorded for this clonotype. The gene calls are TRBV28 and TRBJ2-5; 10 nucleotides line up with TRBD2. Germline V gene data show CDR1 as MDHEN and CDR2 as SYDVKM. The trim removed 2 bases at V and 3 bases at J, leaving 15 bases unmatched. The CDR3 contains 19 residues. CDR3 amino acids: CASSLDVERGGVREETQYF. Written as DNA, the CDR3 is TGTGCCAGCAGTTTAGATGTTGAGCGGGGGGGCGTTCGGGAAGAGACCCAGTACTTC. Using reference TRBV28 and TRBJ2-5 for the parts outside the CDR3, the full variable domain is DVKVTQSSRYLVKRTGEKVFLECVQDMDHENMFWYRQDPGLGLRLIYFSYDVKMKEKGDIPEGYSVSREKKERFSLILESASTNQTSMYLCASSLDVERGGVREETQYFGPGTRLLVL.

This clonotype was detected many times. The J gene is TRBJ1-5, the V gene TRBV28; D is unclear. CDR3 length equals 15 residues. Deletions cut 5 bases from V and 0 bases from J, with 11 bases between. CDR1 is MDHEN, CDR2 SYDVKM, per germline. CDR3 protein: CASSPSRGSNQPQHF. CDR3 nucleotides: TGTGCCAGCAGTCCCTCGCGGGGTAGCAATCAGCCCCAGCATTTT.

This clonotype appeared a few times. The V gene is TRBV20-1, the J gene TRBJ2-3; 13 bases fit TRBD2. The germline CDR1 and CDR2 sequences are DFQATT and SNEGSKA (reference sequence). The trim removed 3 bases at V and 2 bases at J, leaving 14 bases unmatched. CDR3 length: 19 amino acids. The CDR3 here is CSASSRWRLAGGSTDTQYF. The CDR3 DNA is TGCAGTGCTAGTTCCCGTTGGAGACTAGCGGGGGGTTCCACAGATACGCAGTATTTT.

This clonotype was picked up many times. The genes are TRBV6-2 or TRBV6-3 and TRBJ2-1, with unresolved D. This CDR3 contains 12 residues. V dropped 4 bases and J dropped 8 bases, with 9 bases sitting between them. CDR1 and CDR2 (germline): MNHEY, SVGEGT. This CDR3 is CASSLWLDEQFF. The CDR3 nucleotides are TGTGCCAGCAGTTTGTGGCTAGATGAGCAGTTCTTC.

V gene TRBV28 combines with J gene TRBJ2-3, with D perhaps TRBD2 (6 bases). This CDR3 region has 12 residues. Trimming removed 5 bases at V and 6 bases at J, with 9 bases between. Germline assignment: CDR1 MDHEN and CDR2 SYDVKM. Here the CDR3 reads CASSGGWDTQYF. The CDR3 nucleotides read TGTGCCAGCAGTGGAGGGTGGGATACGCAGTATTTT.